This TCR beta chain was documented in a study of blood T cell repertoires in COVID-19. Study-level information: Sites in the United States, Italy and Spain provided acute and convalescent COVID-19 samples. From T cells, B-cell-depleted T cells, or PBMCs came the material, which was cDNA or gDNA.

This CDR3 is built from 13 residues. Germline CDR1 reads GTSNPN; CDR2 reads SVGIG (reference sequence). The V gene end was trimmed by 5 bases and the J gene end by 2 bases; junction bases not matched to a gene: 2. Authors' methods: It was from reference gene primer amplification that nucleated cell counts were estimated. Clones were sequenced by immunoSEQ multiplex PCR, and TCRdb holds only the in-frame ones, with some missing. From that table come the V and J calls and clone size; the DNA was used to work out D and trimming. The sample gives 250,000 to 350,000 clones, about 89% of which show up once; roughly 0.92% is in the top ten. The table lists this clone with a count of one.

The receptor comes from a woman aged 40 to 50 who had recovered from COVID-19. The rearrangement joins TRBV30 to TRBJ2-5, with 10 bases fitting TRBD1. The sample comprised peripheral blood. In DNA, the CDR3 is TGTGCCTGGGGACAGGGGGGACAAGAGACCCAGTACTTC. Translation: CAWGQGGQETQYF.